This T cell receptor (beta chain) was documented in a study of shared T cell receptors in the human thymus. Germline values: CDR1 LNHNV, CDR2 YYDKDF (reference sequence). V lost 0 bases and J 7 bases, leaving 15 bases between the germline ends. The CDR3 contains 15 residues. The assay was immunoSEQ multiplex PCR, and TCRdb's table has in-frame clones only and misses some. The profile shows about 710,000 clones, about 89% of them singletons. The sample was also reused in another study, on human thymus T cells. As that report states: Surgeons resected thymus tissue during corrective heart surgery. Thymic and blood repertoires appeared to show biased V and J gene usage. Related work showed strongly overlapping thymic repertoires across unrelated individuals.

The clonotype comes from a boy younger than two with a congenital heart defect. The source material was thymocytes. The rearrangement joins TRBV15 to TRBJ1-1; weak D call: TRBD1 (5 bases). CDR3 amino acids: CATSREAGGGNEAFF. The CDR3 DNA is TGTGCCACCAGCAGAGAAGCGGGTGGGGGGAATGAAGCTTTCTTT.